This T cell receptor (beta chain) was recorded in a study of blood T cell repertoires in COVID-19. Study as a whole: COVID-19 samples from acute and convalescent phases originated in the United States, Italy and Spain. Sources were T cells, B-cell-depleted T cells, or PBMCs; the material itself was cDNA or gDNA.

Original data processing: Estimated nucleated cell counts came from reference gene primer amplification. Generated by immunoSEQ multiplex PCR, the TCRdb table keeps only in-frame clones and is missing some. V and J calls and clone size are those listed in that table; D and trimming were worked out from the DNA. The sample holds roughly 51,000 clones; about 86% are singletons and the top ten take 2.5% to 3%. There are 14 residues in the CDR3. Germline CDR1 and CDR2: LNHDA and SQIVND (reference sequence). V was cut by 5 bases and J by 5 bases, with 13 bases left in between. The TCR was taken from a woman at least 80 years old with acute or convalescent COVID-19. The chain employs TRBV19 and TRBJ1-5; TRBD1 is a possible D gene (5 bases). The sequencing sample was made of peripheral blood. CDR3 nucleotides: TGTGCCAGTAGTCACCGGGGGAACTATCAGCCCCAGCATTTT. Its translation: CASSHRGNYQPQHF.